The clone carrying this T cell receptor beta chain was counted only a few times. Its target is not known. These data are taken from a study of human T cells and chemical hapten exposure. The overall study: Readings were taken at 6 days from patch tests that had applied 0.01% DPC to the upper back.

Time point described: patch test 3, about 24 weeks after DPC sensitization. The treatment was: therapeutic diphenylcyclopropenone sensitization with weekly scalp DPC. Someone pulled total RNA out of unfractionated whole blood. TCRdb processed the RACE reads anew with MiXCR; each CDR3 protein has one entry. Among about 39,000 distinct CDR3 sequences listed, roughly an eighth were seen once. V shed 1 base and J 6 bases; nucleotides not matched to a gene: 12. Germline V CDR1 and CDR2: SQVTM, ANQGSEA. The CDR3 length is 16 residues. Study-level results: The number of TCRs above 1 in 1000 frequency did not change after DPC sensitization.

The chain recombines TRBV29-1 with TRBJ1-2, with 9 bases matching TRBD1. The sequence derives from a woman aged 40 to 50 with alopecia areata. Some clones in this sample may be carry-over from other donors' samples. Sample: whole blood, taken in connection with sensitization to the hapten diphenylcyclopropenone (DPC). CDR3 sequence: CSVEGETGTGFNGYTF. CDR3 coding DNA: TGCAGCGTTGAAGGGGAGACCGGGACAGGGTTTAATGGCTACACCTTC.